Listed below are T cell receptor beta chains from one sample, sequenced in a study of cytomegalovirus exposure and HLA in healthy donors. Assay: immunoSEQ multiplex PCR; the TCRdb copy retains only in-frame clones and omits some. Of 140,000 to 150,000 clones listed, 65% to 85% are singletons. The sequenced material came from PBMCs. The receptors were gathered from a woman in her thirties or forties in good health and CMV-seropositive. CDR3s include the opening cysteine and the closing phenylalanine or tryptophan. The order of the fields is clone size, D gene, V gene, J gene, CDR3 DNA, CDR3 protein. A D gene is named only where the DNA matches it firmly. A clone size is listed for some rows: how often the clone was seen (once, few, many), or a class if it is expanded.

.	.	TRBV7-9	TRBJ1-5	TGTGCCAGCAGCTTGGGGGGGGATCAGCCCCAGCATTTT	CASSLGGDQPQHF
.	TRBD1	TRBV6-1	TRBJ1-2	TGTGCCAGCAGCCCAGGGGGGTATGGCTACACCTTC	CASSPGGYGYTF
.	TRBD2	TRBV4-2	TRBJ2-3	TGTGCCAGCAGCCAAGATCTAGCGCGGGGGACAGATACGCAGTATTTT	CASSQDLARGTDTQYF
.	.	TRBV6-5	TRBJ1-2	TGTGCCAGCAGTTACACCAGGATGAGCGGCTACACCTTC	CASSYTRMSGYTF
.	.	TRBV30	TRBJ1-2	TGTGCCTGGAGTGTAGATACAAGCTATGGCTACACCTTC	CAWSVDTSYGYTF
.	.	TRBV6-6	TRBJ2-2	TGTGCCAGCAGTTCGGCTGGGGCCACCGGGGAGCTGTTTTTT	CASSSAGATGELFF
.	.	TRBV7-9	TRBJ1-1	TGTGCCAGCAGGGAAAGTGGGGCGCCCACTGAAGCTTTCTTT	CASRESGAPTEAFF
.	.	TRBV4-1	TRBJ2-1	TGCGCCAGCAGCCAAGAAAGAGAAAACCCCTACAATGAGCAGTTCTTC	CASSQERENPYNEQFF
few	.	TRBV6-5	TRBJ1-5	TGTGCCAGCAGGACATATAGCAATCAGCCCCAGCATTTT	CASRTYSNQPQHF
.	.	TRBV19	TRBJ1-1	TGTGCCAGTAGTTTGGGGCCGCTGGGGTACACTGAAGCTTTCTTT	CASSLGPLGYTEAFF
.	TRBD1	TRBV30	TRBJ2-7	TGTGCCTGGAACCTGGGACAGGGGCGACACGAGCAGTACTTC	CAWNLGQGRHEQYF
.	TRBD1	TRBV6-1	TRBJ2-1	TGTGCCAGCATCCGAACCGGGACAGGGGTATTTGAGCAGTTCTTC	CASIRTGTGVFEQFF
.	.	TRBV27	TRBJ2-7	TGTGCCAGCAGTTTATCGTTGGGGGCTGGCTCCTACGAGCAGTACTTC	CASSLSLGAGSYEQYF
.	.	TRBV5-1	TRBJ2-2	TGCGCCAGCAGCTTGGCGGACACTACCGGGGAGCTGTTTTTT	CASSLADTTGELFF
.	.	TRBV2	TRBJ1-1	TGTGCCAGCAGCTTCTCCGGGGAAGCTTTCTTT	CASSFSGEAFF
once	TRBD1	TRBV7-2	TRBJ1-2	TGTGCCAGCAGCTACCAGGGACAGGGGTATGGCTACACCTTC	CASSYQGQGYGYTF
.	.	TRBV7-3	TRBJ2-2	TGTGCCAGCTCTCAGGGGTACCCCGGGGAGCTGTTTTTT	CASSQGYPGELFF
.	.	TRBV5-1	TRBJ2-5	TGCGCCAGCAGTAGGCGAATGGGGAGCCAAGAGACCCAGTACTTC	CASSRRMGSQETQYF
.	.	TRBV29-1	TRBJ2-7	TGCAGCGTTGGCGGGATGTACTACGAGCAGTACTTC	CSVGGMYYEQYF
once	TRBD1	TRBV12-5	TRBJ2-6	TGTGCTAGTGGTGGGAACCCGGGACAGGGGTCTGGGGCCAACGTCCTGACTTTC	CASGGNPGQGSGANVLTF
once	.	TRBV28	TRBJ1-4	TGTGCCAGCAGTTTAACTGGGCTTAATGAAAAACTGTTTTTT	CASSLTGLNEKLFF
.	.	TRBV2	TRBJ1-1	TGTGCCAGCAGTGAAACAGGGCGGACCACTGAAGCTTTCTTT	CASSETGRTTEAFF
.	TRBD1	TRBV5-6	TRBJ1-6	TGTGCCAGCAGCTTGGGTGGGACAGGGTCTTCACCCCTCCACTTT	CASSLGGTGSSPLHF
.	.	TRBV7-9	TRBJ2-6	TGTGCCAGCAGCAGCGATCTCTCTGGGGCCAACGTCCTGACTTTC	CASSSDLSGANVLTF
.	TRBD2	TRBV11-2	TRBJ2-3	TGTGCCAGCAGGATAGCGGGTAGCACAGATACGCAGTATTTT	CASRIAGSTDTQYF
.	TRBD1	TRBV28	TRBJ1-2	TGTGCCAGCAGTTTTAAGCTCGGACAGGACAACTATGGCTACACCTTC	CASSFKLGQDNYGYTF
.	TRBD1	TRBV10-2	TRBJ1-1	TGCGCCAGCAACGAGGGGGCGAGTGAAGCTTTCTTT	CASNEGASEAFF
.	.	TRBV10-3	TRBJ1-3	TGTGCCATCAGTGAGTTAGGGGCAGCCTCTGGAAACACCATATATTTT	CAISELGAASGNTIYF
few	.	TRBV11-2	TRBJ2-7	TGTGCCAGCAGCCCTGACACTCTCGAGCAGTACTTC	CASSPDTLEQYF
.	.	TRBV6-5	TRBJ1-2	TGTGCCAGCAGGCAGTATAACTATGGCTACACCTTC	CASRQYNYGYTF
.	.	TRBV6-6	TRBJ2-7	TGTGCCAGCAGTTCTGGGGGGGCCGACTCCTACGAGCAGTACTTC	CASSSGGADSYEQYF
.	TRBD1	TRBV20-1	TRBJ2-3	TGCAGTGCTACCAGTACAGGGGGGACGTATTTT	CSATSTGGTYF
.	.	TRBV29-1	TRBJ1-1	TGCAGCGCCCGGGAGTCAGCCGCTTCCGCTTTCTTT	CSARESAASAFF
.	.	TRBV6-5	TRBJ1-1	TGTGCCAGCAGTTACTCGCGGGACTTGAACACTGAAGCTTTCTTT	CASSYSRDLNTEAFF
few	TRBD1	TRBV5-1	TRBJ1-2	TGCGCCAGCAGCTCAAAACAGGGGAATGGCTACACCTTC	CASSSKQGNGYTF
.	TRBD1	TRBV7-2	TRBJ1-2	TGTGCCAGCAGTCTCCTAACGGGACAGAACTATGGCTACACCTTC	CASSLLTGQNYGYTF
once	TRBD2	TRBV4-1	TRBJ2-7	TGCGCCAGCTCGGATTCCGGGACTAACTACGAGCAGTACTTC	CASSDSGTNYEQYF
.	TRBD2	TRBV9	TRBJ2-5	TGTGCCAGCAGCGGGGGACTAGCGGGTCAAGAGACCCAGTACTTC	CASSGGLAGQETQYF
.	TRBD1	TRBV28	TRBJ1-1	TGTGCCACTACAGGGGGTATAATCACTGAAGCTTTCTTT	CATTGGIITEAFF
.	TRBD2	TRBV10-2	TRBJ2-7	TGCGCCAGCAAGAAACTAGCGGGGGCCGCTAATACTTACGAGCAGTACTTC	CASKKLAGAANTYEQYF
once	TRBD2	TRBV7-3	TRBJ2-2	TGTGCCAGCAGCCAAATCGCCGGACTAGCCGGGGAGCTGTTTTTT	CASSQIAGLAGELFF
.	.	TRBV4-1	TRBJ2-1	TGCGCCAGCAGCTACCTGGGACTTTCCTACAATGAGCAGTTCTTC	CASSYLGLSYNEQFF
.	.	TRBV29-1	TRBJ1-1	TGCAGCGTTGAAGGGCCGGCAGGATTGAACACTGAAGCTTTCTTT	CSVEGPAGLNTEAFF
.	.	TRBV7-2	TRBJ2-7	TGTGCCAGCAGCGCCAGGGTAAGGGGCGAGCAGTACTTC	CASSARVRGEQYF
.	TRBD1	TRBV7-9	TRBJ1-4	TGTGCCAGCAGCTTGGACAGGGAGGGTGAAAAACTGTTTTTT	CASSLDREGEKLFF
.	TRBD1	TRBV6-1	TRBJ1-2	TGTGCCACAGGACAGGGGGCTAACTATGGCTACACCTTC	CATGQGANYGYTF
.	.	TRBV15	TRBJ2-7	TGTGCCACCAGCAGAGACAGGCCCTACGAGCAGTACTTC	CATSRDRPYEQYF
.	.	TRBV7-9	TRBJ2-1	TGTGCCAGCAGCTTTGCGGGAAACAATGAGCAGTTCTTC	CASSFAGNNEQFF
.	TRBD1	TRBV5-1	TRBJ1-1	TGCGCCAGCAGCTTTTCCCCGGGACAGGGGGCTTCGAGTACTGAAGCTTTCTTT	CASSFSPGQGASSTEAFF
.	TRBD1	TRBV27	TRBJ1-5	TGTGCCAGCAGACCAGGAGGACAGGATAGCAATCAGCCCCAGCATTTT	CASRPGGQDSNQPQHF
.	TRBD2	TRBV28	TRBJ2-7	TGTGCCAGCAGGCCCCGGCTGACTAGCACCAACGAGCAGTACTTC	CASRPRLTSTNEQYF
.	.	TRBV5-6	TRBJ2-1	TGTGCCAGCAGCCTGCGGGGAAGCTCCTACAATGAGCAGTTCTTC	CASSLRGSSYNEQFF
once	.	TRBV5-7	TRBJ2-7	TGTGCCAGCAGCGTGGGGGGCAGGGCTTTCTCCTACGAGCAGTACTTC	CASSVGGRAFSYEQYF
.	.	TRBV6-1	TRBJ1-1	TGTGCCAGCCCCCCGCATGACGGGATGAACACTGAAGCTTTCTTT	CASPPHDGMNTEAFF
.	TRBD2	TRBV27	TRBJ2-3	TGTGCCAGCAGTTTACGTCCGGGGGGGGGTTGGGATACGCAGTATTTT	CASSLRPGGGWDTQYF
.	TRBD1	TRBV23-1	TRBJ2-7	TGCGCCAGCAGTCAAACCCCCGCCCGACAGGGGGCCAACGAGCAGTACTTC	CASSQTPARQGANEQYF
.	TRBD1	TRBV4-3	TRBJ1-1	TGCGCCAGCAGCTGGGACGGACAGGGGCCGAACACTGAAGCTTTCTTT	CASSWDGQGPNTEAFF